Listed here are 15 T cell receptor beta chains from one sample, sequenced in a study of response to subunit inactivated influenza vaccine. TCRdb processed the RT-PCR reads anew with MiXCR; each CDR3 protein has one entry. The profile shows 200,000 to 250,000 distinct CDR3 sequences, 10% to 15% of them singletons. The specimen was non-naive T cells sorted from PBMCs, collected around 14 days before vaccination. The receptors shown here come from a man aged 45 to 65 who received an inactivated influenza vaccine.

This clonotype has a handful of counts. The chain links TRBV5-1 to TRBJ1-1, with D maybe TRBD1 (5 bases). This CDR3 is built from 14 residues. In germline, CDR1 is SGHRS, CDR2 YFSETQ. Trimming took off 3 bases at V and 8 bases at J, with 17 bases between the two ends. The CDR3 nucleotides read TGCGCCAGCAGCTCAACCCCCTCGGGGGGAGAAGCTTTCTTT. It codes for CASSSTPSGGEAFF.

This chain uses TRBV7-2 with TRBJ2-1; TRBD2 aligns across 9 bases. CDR1 SGHTA and CDR2 FQGNSA come from the germline V gene. V lost 4 bases to trimming and J lost 5 bases; unmatched junction nucleotides: 6. This CDR3 has 15 amino acids. Here the CDR3 DNA reads TGTGCCAGCAGCTCGGGTAGCGGGAGCCACAATGAGCAGTTCTTC. Residues: CASSSGSGSHNEQFF.

The chain couples TRBV5-1 to TRBJ2-3; TRBD1 aligns across 8 bases. The trim removed 0 bases at V and 5 bases at J, leaving 5 bases unmatched. This CDR3 contains 15 residues. Looked up from germline, CDR1 is SGHRS and CDR2 is YFSETQ. CDR3 coding DNA: TGCGCCAGCAGCTTGGCCATACAGGGGGGAGATACGCAGTATTTT. This encodes CASSLAIQGGDTQYF.

A few counts support this clonotype. The V gene is TRBV20-1, the J gene TRBJ2-7; D unresolved. There are 13 residues in the CDR3. In germline, CDR1 is DFQATT, CDR2 SNEGSKA (reference sequence). The V and J ends lost 2 bases and 0 bases respectively, with 8 bases between them. The chain's CDR3 is CSARLLDSYEQYF. In DNA form, the CDR3 reads TGCAGTGCTAGACTTCTCGACTCCTACGAGCAGTACTTC.

This clonotype occurred a few times. This sequence joins TRBV4-3 and TRBJ2-3; 9 bases align to TRBD2. This CDR3 has 17 amino acids. CDR1 is LGHNA and CDR2 is YSLEER in the germline V gene. With V trimmed by 0 bases and J by 4 bases, 8 bases remained unmatched. The CDR3 is CASSQEPPSGVSDTQYF. The CDR3 coding sequence is TGCGCCAGCAGCCAAGAACCCCCTAGCGGGGTCTCAGATACGCAGTATTTT.

The chain is built from TRBV4-3 and TRBJ1-6; D gene uncertain. Germline V gene lookup returns CDR1 LGHNA and CDR2 YSLEER. The V gene lost 0 bases and the J gene lost 4 bases, with 10 bases spanning the gap. The CDR3 is 16 amino acids. CDR3 sequence reads: CASSQDPDGYNSPLHF. CDR3 nucleotide sequence: TGCGCCAGCAGCCAAGATCCGGACGGATATAATTCACCCCTCCACTTT.

As concerns this clonotype: Relative to the germline gene, one junction end is altered; a read error may explain this. The chain carries TRBV29-1 and TRBJ1-2; the D is unclear. CDR3 length: 12 amino acids. Germline loops: CDR1 SQVTM, CDR2 ANQGSEA. Here the CDR3 DNA reads TGCAGCGTTGGATCCATTAACTATGGATACACCTTC. Translated, it gives CSVGSINYGYTF. The full variable domain, its missing parts supplied by reference TRBV29-1 and TRBJ1-2, is SAVISQKPSRDICQRGTSLTIQCQVDSQVTMMFWYRQQPGQSLTLIATANQGSEATYESGFVIDKFPISRPNLTFSTLTVSNMSPEDSSIYLCSVGSINYGYTFGSGTRLTVV.

V gene TRBV12-3 or TRBV12-4 combines with J gene TRBJ1-6, with D tentatively TRBD1 (5 bases). The length of the CDR3 is 15 residues. V lost 6 bases and J 8 bases, leaving 17 bases between the germline ends. In DNA form, the CDR3 reads TGTGCCAGCAGGTCCGCTGGGGCAAGGCATTCACCCCTCCACTTT. This gives the protein CASRSAGARHSPLHF.

This clonotype occurred a few times. The V and J genes are TRBV6-2 or TRBV6-3 and TRBJ1-1; D might be TRBD1 (6 bases). Germline values: CDR1 MNHEY, CDR2 SVGEGT. Trimming removed 2 bases from V and 4 bases from J, with 8 bases in between. The CDR3 runs to 13 residues. The CDR3 is CASSYGGATEAFF. The DNA for the CDR3 is TGTGCCAGCAGTTACGGGGGCGCCACTGAAGCTTTCTTT.

In this sample, this clonotype turned up a few times. This sequence joins TRBV7-6 and TRBJ2-5; no definite D call. CDR1 is SGHVS, CDR2 FNYEAQ, per germline. The CDR3 consists of 14 residues. V was clipped by 5 bases and J by 1 base, with 11 bases between them. The CDR3 region is CASSNQPSQETQYF. The CDR3 nucleotides are TGTGCCAGCAGCAATCAGCCTTCCCAAGAGACCCAGTACTTC.

V usage is TRBV2 and J usage is TRBJ2-7; no clear D. Germline CDR1 SNHLY, CDR2 FYNNEI. CDR3 length: 13 amino acids. V was trimmed by 2 bases and J by 1 base, leaving 6 bases between them. The CDR3 DNA sequence: TGTGCCAGCAGTGAACTGGCATCCTACGAGCAGTACTTC. Encoded protein: CASSELASYEQYF.

In its sample, this clonotype was seen once. This chain links TRBV20-1 with TRBJ2-2; D is uncertain. This CDR3 is 13 amino acids long. The V end was cut by 1 base, the J end by 2 bases, with 5 bases between. The germline CDR1 and CDR2 sequences are DFQATT and SNEGSKA (reference sequence). CDR3 amino acids: CSARGLNTGELFF. The CDR3 bases are TGCAGTGCTAGAGGTCTAAACACCGGGGAGCTGTTTTTT.

This clonotype was recorded a few times. The chain is built from TRBV18 and TRBJ1-1; D is ambiguous. From germline, CDR1 is KGHSH and CDR2 LQKENI. The length of the CDR3 is 16 residues. Trimming took 2 bases from V and 0 from J, leaving 13 bases between them. As DNA, the CDR3 is TGTGCCAGCTCACCAGAAGGGAGGCGACTGAACACTGAAGCTTTCTTT. This sequence encodes CASSPEGRRLNTEAFF.

This clonotype showed up just a few times. V usage is TRBV15 and J usage is TRBJ2-6; the D gene is possibly TRBD2 (5 bases). The CDR3 has 18 residues. V was shortened by 1 base and J by 0 bases, with 13 bases between the two germline ends. Germline lookup yields CDR1 LNHNV and CDR2 YYDKDF (reference sequence). In DNA form, the CDR3 reads TGTGCCACCAGCAGAGTTGACCTAGGGAGCTCTGGGGCCAACGTCCTGACTTTC. Residues: CATSRVDLGSSGANVLTF.

The chain has TRBV18 and TRBJ2-5; 9 nucleotides line up with TRBD1. The V and J ends lost 3 bases and 4 bases, in that order; junction bases with no gene match: 6. CDR3 length equals 15 residues. Germline V gives CDR1 KGHSH, CDR2 LQKENI. CDR3 residues: CASSPTGGVGETQYF. CDR3 nucleotides: TGTGCCAGCTCACCTACAGGGGGCGTGGGAGAGACCCAGTACTTC.